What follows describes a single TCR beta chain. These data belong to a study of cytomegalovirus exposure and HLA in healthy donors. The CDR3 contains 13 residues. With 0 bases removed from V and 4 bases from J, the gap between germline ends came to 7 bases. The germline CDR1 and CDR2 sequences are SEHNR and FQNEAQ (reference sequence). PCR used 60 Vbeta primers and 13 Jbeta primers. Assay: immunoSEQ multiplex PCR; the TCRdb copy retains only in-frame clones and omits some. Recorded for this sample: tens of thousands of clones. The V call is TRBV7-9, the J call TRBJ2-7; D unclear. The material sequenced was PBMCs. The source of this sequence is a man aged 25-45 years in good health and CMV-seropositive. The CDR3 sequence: CASSLAGTYEQYF. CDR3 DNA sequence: TGTGCCAGCAGCTTAGCCGGTACTTACGAGCAGTACTTC. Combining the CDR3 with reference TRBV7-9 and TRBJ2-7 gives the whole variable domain DTGVSQNPRHKITKRGQNVTFRCDPISEHNRLYWYRQTLGQGPEFLTYFQNEAQLEKSRLLSDRFSAERPKGSFSTLEIQRTEQGDSAMYLCASSLAGTYEQYFGPGTRLTVT.